This T cell receptor (beta chain) stems from a study of OX40 agonist ivuxolimab in advanced cancers. Study-wide background: With ivuxolimab, an agonistic anti-OX40 (CD134) antibody, patients were treated.

On this clone: Its antigen is still unknown.

Study-level findings and limits: At doses 0.1 to 3.0 mg/kg, CD4+ and CD8+ clones expanded.

Sampling of blood occurred at baseline, cycle 4 day 1, and cycle 7 day 1. The J segment lost 8 bases and the V segment lost 6 bases, leaving 1 base of the junction unmatched. This CDR3 spans 13 amino acids. Germline V lookup: CDR1 SGHAT, CDR2 FQNNGV. Sequenced by immunoSEQ multiplex PCR; TCRdb stores in-frame clones only, minus some. The sample shows around 30,000 clones, roughly 90% of them seen only once. This sequence originates from an adult with an advanced solid tumor such as melanoma, head and neck, liver or kidney cancer. The chain is built from TRBV11-2 and TRBJ1-4, with TRBD1 identical over 12 bases. The sequenced sample was CD4+ or CD8+ T cells sorted from blood, obtained in a trial of the OX40 agonist ivuxolimab. CDR3 amino acids: CASRGTGGEKLFF. For the CDR3, the DNA is TGTGCCAGCAGGGGGACAGGGGGCGAAAAACTGTTTTTT.